Detailed here is one T cell receptor (beta chain). Its antigen remains unknown. 13 Jbeta primers and 60 Vbeta primers were used for the PCR. Generated by immunoSEQ multiplex PCR, the TCRdb table keeps only in-frame clones and is missing some. Of about 130,000 clones in the sample, around 83% were seen once. The entry originates in a study of cytomegalovirus exposure and HLA in healthy donors. In the study overall: A preliminary data release comprised 80 million to 95 million unique TCRs obtained from HLA-typed donors.

Study results and limitations: Later work showed greater clonal expansion in HLA-associated TCR beta chains than in equally common others. Donors belonging to an Asian-associated ancestry cluster reportedly showed fewer N-insertions in productive TCRs than the roughly 700-donor mean, according to what a later analysis found. Analysis performed later found more than 15,000 TCR beta sequences associated with HLA alleles at 0.05 false discovery rate.

The germline CDR1 and CDR2 sequences are SGHAT and FQNNGV. The CDR3 is made up of 15 amino acids. The trim removed 1 base at V and 5 bases at J, leaving 5 bases unmatched. This TCR came from a man aged 50-59 years in good health and CMV-seronegative. This chain uses TRBV11-2 with TRBJ2-5; 9 nucleotides align to TRBD2. Sequencing was carried out using PBMCs. The CDR3 region is CASSLGTSDGETQYF. The CDR3 DNA reads as TGTGCCAGCAGCTTAGGGACTAGCGATGGGGAGACCCAGTACTTC.